The clone carrying this T cell receptor (beta chain) was recorded once. What it recognizes is unknown. CDR1 is MDHEN, CDR2 SYDVKM, per germline. CDR3 length equals 15 residues. The V segment lost 7 bases and the J segment 6 bases; nucleotides outside the gene matches: 12. The sample is drawn from a study of shared clonotypes between healthy human individuals. TCRdb keeps only in-frame clones here, not all; method: immunoSEQ multiplex PCR. The sample consists of a few million clones, around nine tenths of them appearing once. Participating donors were healthy, HIV-negative adults free of recent acute infections or vaccinations. Study observations and caveats: Represented diversity, genetic and exposure-history alike, was limited by few donors.

Sequenced material: naive CD4+ T cells sorted from blood. Subset reported: CD45RA+ positively selected. This clonotype was sampled from a man in his late teens or twenties in good health. V gene TRBV28 combines with J gene TRBJ2-7, with 10 bases that match TRBD1. CDR3 protein: CASIPQGTGEPEQYF. CDR3 coding DNA: TGTGCCAGCATCCCACAGGGGACAGGGGAACCCGAGCAGTACTTC.